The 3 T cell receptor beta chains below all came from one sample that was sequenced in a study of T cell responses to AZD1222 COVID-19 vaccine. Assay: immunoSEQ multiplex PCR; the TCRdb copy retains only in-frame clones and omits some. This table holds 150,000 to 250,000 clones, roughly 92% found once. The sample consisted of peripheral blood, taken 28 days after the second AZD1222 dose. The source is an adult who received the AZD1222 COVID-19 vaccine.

CDR3 protein: CASSFPRLGSYEQYF. CDR3 coding DNA: TGTGCCAGCAGCTTCCCCAGGCTGGGATCCTACGAGCAGTACTTC. The chain recombines TRBV5-5 with TRBJ2-7; unclear D gene. Germline CDR1 is SGHKS and CDR2 is YYEKEE (reference sequence). The CDR3 totals 15 residues. Trimming shortened V by 2 bases and J by 1 base, and 13 bases separated the two germline ends.

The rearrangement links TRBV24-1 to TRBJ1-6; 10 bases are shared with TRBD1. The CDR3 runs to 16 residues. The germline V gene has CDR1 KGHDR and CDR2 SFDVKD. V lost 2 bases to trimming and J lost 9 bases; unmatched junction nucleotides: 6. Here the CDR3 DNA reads TGTGCCACCAGTGATTCGCGACAGGGGGCGAGTTCACCCCTCCACTTT. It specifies CATSDSRQGASSPLHF.

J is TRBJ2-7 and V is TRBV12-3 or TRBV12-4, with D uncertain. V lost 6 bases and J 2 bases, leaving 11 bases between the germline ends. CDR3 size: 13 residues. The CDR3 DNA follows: TGTGCCAGCAGCCATACAAGTCCCTACGAGCAGTACTTC. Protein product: CASSHTSPYEQYF.